Listed here are 32 T cell receptor beta chains from one sample, sequenced in a study of shared clonotypes between healthy human individuals. Profiled with immunoSEQ multiplex PCR; TCRdb holds only in-frame clones, not every one. The sample contains hundreds of thousands of clones, almost 97% of which appear only once. Sequenced sample: naive CD4+ T cells sorted from blood. Subset indicated: CD45RA+ positively selected. The receptor source for this set is a woman in her 30s in good health.

V is TRBV28 and J is TRBJ1-2, with 7 bases that match TRBD1. Germline lookup yields CDR1 MDHEN and CDR2 SYDVKM. J was trimmed by 4 bases and V by 2 bases; bases with no gene match: 13. CDR3 length equals 17 residues. CDR3 DNA sequence: TGTGCCAGCAGTTTACGAGGACAGGCCCGGGCGAGCTATGGCTACACCTTC. Amino acids: CASSLRGQARASYGYTF.

This chain uses TRBV19 with TRBJ2-5; 7 positions agree with TRBD1. The DNA end is a closer match to TRBJ2-7, so the J assignment may be wrong. Germline V gene data show CDR1 as LNHDA and CDR2 as SQIVND (reference sequence). The CDR3 runs to 16 residues. The CDR3 loop is CASSRNLGDSSYEQYF. In DNA, the CDR3 is TGTGCCAGTAGTAGAAACCTTGGGGACAGCTCCTACGAGCAGTACTTC.

This sequence joins TRBV5-1 and TRBJ2-6; TRBD2 might be the D (5 bases). Germline CDR1 is SGHRS and CDR2 is YFSETQ. Trimming removed 0 bases from V and 2 bases from J, with 9 bases in between. The CDR3 has 16 residues. The CDR3 here is CASSLEVRAGANVLTF. CDR3 sequence (DNA): TGCGCCAGCAGCTTGGAAGTGAGGGCTGGGGCCAACGTCCTGACTTTC.

The chain joins TRBV28 to TRBJ1-4; D perhaps matches TRBD1 (5 bases). Trimming left V 5 bases short and J 0 bases short, with 7 bases between. Germline CDR1 MDHEN, CDR2 SYDVKM. CDR3 size: 14 residues. The CDR3 coding sequence is TGTGCCAGCAGTACGACAGCAACTAATGAAAAACTGTTTTTT. Amino acids: CASSTTATNEKLFF.

This chain links TRBV7-2 with TRBJ1-4, with 10 bases fitting TRBD1. In germline, CDR1 is SGHTA, CDR2 FQGNSA. The CDR3 spans 17 residues. V shed 2 bases, J shed 8 bases, and the junction held 11 bases outside the gene matches. In DNA form, the CDR3 reads TGTGCCAGCAGCTTAAGGCGCGGGACAGGGGTTTACGAAAAACTGTTTTTT. Its protein product is CASSLRRGTGVYEKLFF.

This clone was recorded once. The chain is built from TRBV19 and TRBJ2-1, with D perhaps TRBD1 (7 bases). The CDR3 sequence is 15 residues long. Trimming left V 3 bases short and J 7 bases short, with 16 bases between. Germline CDR1 and CDR2: LNHDA and SQIVND (reference sequence). The CDR3 sequence: CASSINRGGSNEQFF. DNA of the CDR3: TGTGCCAGTAGTATCAACAGGGGAGGATCAAATGAGCAGTTCTTC.

The rearrangement links TRBV5-1 to TRBJ2-7, with 11 bases that match TRBD1. CDR1 and CDR2 from the germline V gene are SGHRS and YFSETQ. V lost 0 bases and J lost 4; bases outside the gene matches: 3. The CDR3 sequence is 15 residues long. The chain's CDR3 is CASSLGGTGGYEQYF. In nucleotides, the CDR3 is TGCGCCAGCAGCTTGGGAGGGACAGGGGGGTACGAGCAGTACTTC.

This sequence joins TRBV28 and TRBJ2-5; TRBD2 matches 9 bases. The trim removed 3 bases at V and 5 bases at J, leaving 13 bases unmatched. The CDR3 extends over 17 amino acids. The germline V gene encodes CDR1 MDHEN and CDR2 SYDVKM. CDR3 loop: CASSFPSSGRSVETQYF. The CDR3 region has the DNA TGTGCCAGCAGTTTCCCGTCAAGCGGGAGGTCTGTGGAGACCCAGTACTTC.

V is TRBV28 and J is TRBJ2-7, with TRBD2 identical over 9 bases. The V segment lost 8 bases and the J segment 3 bases; nucleotides outside the gene matches: 5. This CDR3 is 13 amino acids long. Per the germline V gene, CDR1 is MDHEN and CDR2 is SYDVKM. In nucleotides, the CDR3 is TGTGCCAGCGAGCGGGGGGTAAACTACGAGCAGTACTTC. Its translation: CASERGVNYEQYF.

The CDR3 sequence: CASSLSGIDTQYF. The CDR3 nucleotides read TGTGCCAGCAGCTTATCAGGAATAGATACGCAGTATTTT. This chain connects TRBV7-9 to TRBJ2-3; unclear D gene. Germline loops: CDR1 SEHNR, CDR2 FQNEAQ (reference sequence). This CDR3 region has 13 residues. Trimming left V 2 bases short and J 5 bases short, with 8 bases between.

This clone was detected a few times. This sequence joins TRBV29-1 and TRBJ2-7, with 9 bases lining up with TRBD2. V was clipped by 4 bases and J by 0 bases; unmatched bases: 1. Germline V gene lookup returns CDR1 SQVTM and CDR2 ANQGSEA. There are 13 residues in the CDR3. CDR3 residues: CSVVSGSSYEQYF. In nucleotides, the CDR3 is TGCAGCGTTGTTAGCGGGAGCTCCTACGAGCAGTACTTC.

The V call is TRBV6-1, the J call TRBJ2-5; TRBD1 matches 9 bases. The CDR3 has 17 amino acids. Germline V gene data show CDR1 as MNHNS and CDR2 as SASEGT. Trimming took 2 bases from V and 5 from J; bases not matched to a gene: 12. The CDR3 DNA follows: TGTGCCAGCAGTGAACTAGTACCGGGACAGGGTTTTGAGACCCAGTACTTC. It encodes CASSELVPGQGFETQYF.

This clone was observed once. This sequence joins TRBV5-1 and TRBJ1-1; D is perhaps TRBD1 (6 bases). Trimming took 4 bases from V and 0 from J, leaving 10 bases between them. Per the germline V gene, CDR1 is SGHRS and CDR2 is YFSETQ. This CDR3 has 14 residues. CDR3 residues: CASSSQGMNTEAFF. DNA for the CDR3: TGCGCCAGCAGCAGTCAGGGGATGAACACTGAAGCTTTCTTT.

The chain has TRBV29-1 and TRBJ2-7; 9 bases agree with TRBD2. V dropped 3 bases and J dropped 4; count of bases not matched to a gene: 4. CDR3 length equals 13 residues. Looked up from germline, CDR1 is SQVTM and CDR2 is ANQGSEA. The CDR3 region is CSVEVSGSYEQYF. CDR3 nucleotides: TGCAGCGTTGAGGTTAGCGGGAGTTACGAGCAGTACTTC.

The chain links TRBV28 to TRBJ2-3; 9 positions match TRBD2. Germline CDR1 MDHEN, CDR2 SYDVKM. V was clipped by 6 bases and J by 6 bases; unmatched bases: 7. The CDR3 has 14 amino acids. The CDR3 is CASSKAGGGDTQYF. The CDR3 nucleotides are TGTGCCAGCAGCAAAGCGGGAGGAGGGGATACGCAGTATTTT.

The chain is built from TRBV11-2 and TRBJ2-5; 7 nucleotides align to TRBD2. This CDR3 has 15 amino acids. In germline, CDR1 is SGHAT, CDR2 FQNNGV. Trimming cost V 3 bases and J 2 bases; bases outside gene matches: 6. CDR3 coding DNA: TGTGCCAGCAGCTTGGAAGCGGGGAGGCAAGAGACCCAGTACTTC. Amino acid sequence: CASSLEAGRQETQYF.

This sequence joins TRBV6-5 and TRBJ1-2; D remains unclear. V lost 0 bases, J lost 5 bases, and 10 bases lay in between. Germline CDR1 MNHEY, CDR2 SVGAGI. This CDR3 contains 14 residues. The DNA for the CDR3 is TGTGCCAGCAGTTACTCCGCTAGGGAGTATGGCTACACCTTC. It specifies CASSYSAREYGYTF.

This chain joins TRBV18 and TRBJ2-1; no firm D call. The CDR3 consists of 15 residues. CDR1 is KGHSH and CDR2 is LQKENI in the germline V gene. Trimming stripped 8 bases from V and 3 bases from J, with 17 bases between. The CDR3 region is CASQKVESYYNEQFF. In DNA, the CDR3 is TGTGCCAGCCAGAAAGTCGAGTCCTACTACAATGAGCAGTTCTTC. Combining the CDR3 with reference TRBV18 and TRBJ2-1 gives the whole variable domain NAGVMQNPRHLVRRRGQEARLRCSPMKGHSHVYWYRQLPEEGLKFMVYLQKENIIDESGMPKERFSAEFPKEGPSILRIQQVVRGDSAAYFCASQKVESYYNEQFFGPGTRLTVL.

V is TRBV11-2 and J is TRBJ2-7; D ambiguous. The CDR3 totals 15 residues. Germline V gene sequence: CDR1 SGHAT, CDR2 FQNNGV. The V and J ends lost 1 base and 2 bases respectively, with 12 bases between them. Here the CDR3 reads CASSLAPALPYEQYF. The CDR3 DNA reads TGTGCCAGCAGCTTAGCCCCAGCGCTACCCTACGAGCAGTACTTC.

The chain recombines TRBV28 with TRBJ2-3, with 8 bases lining up with TRBD2. The V and J ends lost 3 bases and 7 bases, in that order; junction bases with no gene match: 15. CDR3 length: 17 amino acids. CDR1 and CDR2 from the germline V gene are MDHEN and SYDVKM. This CDR3 reads CASSLLSVAGPSYTQYF. DNA of the CDR3: TGTGCCAGCAGTTTGTTGAGTGTAGCGGGGCCGTCATATACGCAGTATTTT.

The chain joins TRBV5-5 to TRBJ2-7; TRBD1 matches 8 bases. Trimming cost V 4 bases and J 6 bases; bases outside gene matches: 6. Germline assignment: CDR1 SGHKS and CDR2 YYEKEE (reference sequence). This CDR3 has 13 residues. This CDR3 reads CASSRTTGGEQYF. CDR3 coding DNA: TGTGCCAGCAGCCGAACTACAGGGGGCGAGCAGTACTTC.

The genes are TRBV7-2 and TRBJ2-7; 7 bases agree with TRBD1. The CDR3 covers 14 residues. V lost 3 bases to trimming and J lost 7 bases; unmatched junction nucleotides: 9. The germline V gene has CDR1 SGHTA and CDR2 FQGNSA. The CDR3 DNA sequence: TGTGCCAGCAGCTTTAGGGGACAGCCAATAGAGCAGTACTTC. This translates into CASSFRGQPIEQYF.

The V gene is TRBV28, the J gene TRBJ1-1; D remains unclear. The CDR3 length is 11 residues. CDR1 and CDR2 (germline): MDHEN, SYDVKM. The germline V and J ends were trimmed by 11 bases and 4 bases, with 11 bases remaining between them. CDR3 region: CAAGRGTEAFF. Written as DNA, the CDR3 is TGTGCCGCGGGAAGAGGCACTGAAGCTTTCTTT.

The chain joins TRBV11-2 to TRBJ2-3, with D possibly TRBD1 on 6 matching bases. Germline V gives CDR1 SGHAT, CDR2 FQNNGV. With 3 bases removed from V and 0 bases from J, the gap between germline ends came to 13 bases. The CDR3 has 16 amino acids. CDR3 nucleotides: TGTGCCAGCAGCTTGAGGGGGACCCCTAGCACAGATACGCAGTATTTT. Encoded protein: CASSLRGTPSTDTQYF.

The chain combines TRBV5-4 with TRBJ2-3; D ambiguous. V lost 0 bases and J lost 0, with 5 bases in between. Germline CDR1 SGHNT, CDR2 YYREEE (reference sequence). The CDR3 length is 14 residues. In DNA form, the CDR3 reads TGTGCCAGCAGCTTGGTCGGGAGCACAGATACGCAGTATTTT. Amino acid sequence: CASSLVGSTDTQYF.

The chain recombines TRBV2 with TRBJ1-5, with 8 positions matching TRBD1. The germline gives CDR1 SNHLY, CDR2 FYNNEI. The CDR3 extends over 14 amino acids. V lost 5 bases, J lost 4 bases, and 4 bases stayed unmatched. The CDR3 DNA reads TGTGCCAGCAGTTCTGGACAGGGAAATCAGCCCCAGCATTTT. This encodes CASSSGQGNQPQHF.

CDR3 bases: TGTGCCAGCGTGCCGGGACAGGGATACTATGGCTACACCTTC. Encoded protein: CASVPGQGYYGYTF. The rearrangement joins TRBV19 to TRBJ1-2, with 9 bases aligning to TRBD1. This CDR3 has 14 amino acids. The junction had 8 bases not matched to a gene; V was cut back by 9 bases and J by 3 bases. Per germline, CDR1 LNHDA and CDR2 SQIVND (reference sequence).

This rearrangement joins TRBV28 to TRBJ2-7; a weak D match, TRBD1 (6 bases). The V and J ends lost 3 bases and 0 bases respectively, with 9 bases between them. Germline V gene lookup returns CDR1 MDHEN and CDR2 SYDVKM. CDR3 length: 14 amino acids. The CDR3 is CASSLGHLSYEQYF. The CDR3 coding sequence is TGTGCCAGCAGTTTGGGACACCTCTCCTACGAGCAGTACTTC.

The V and J genes are TRBV11-2 and TRBJ2-7, with D tentatively TRBD1 (5 bases). CDR3 length equals 14 residues. The V gene lost 4 bases and the J gene lost 2 bases, with 12 bases spanning the gap. The germline V gene encodes CDR1 SGHAT and CDR2 FQNNGV. The CDR3 bases are TGTGCCAGCAGCTCCCCTGGGGCGCCCTACGAGCAGTACTTC. Translation: CASSSPGAPYEQYF.

The chain combines TRBV6-1 with TRBJ2-1; 10 bases map to TRBD2. The CDR3 runs 15 residues. Germline V CDR1 and CDR2: MNHNS, SASEGT. With V trimmed by 6 bases and J by 7 bases, 9 bases remained unmatched. CDR3 nucleotides: TGTGCCAGCAGGAGCACAAGCGGGAGGGCTAATGAGCAGTTCTTC. It translates to CASRSTSGRANEQFF.

The chain is built from TRBV6-4 and TRBJ2-7; 8 nucleotides agree with TRBD1. V was clipped by 5 bases and J by 9 bases; unmatched bases: 6. The CDR3 extends over 12 amino acids. CDR1 is MRHNA and CDR2 is SNTAGT in the germline V gene. DNA of the CDR3: TGTGCCAGCAGTCGCCGGGACAGGAGGCAGTACTTC. Encoded protein: CASSRRDRRQYF.

The chain is built from TRBV28 and TRBJ1-6, with D uncertain. The CDR3 totals 13 residues. Trimming took 3 bases from V and 7 from J, leaving 7 bases between them. CDR1 and CDR2 from the germline V gene are MDHEN and SYDVKM. The CDR3 DNA reads TGTGCCAGCAGTTTCGACCGGAATTCACCCCTCCACTTT. Its protein product is CASSFDRNSPLHF. The whole variable domain, remainder taken from reference TRBV28 and TRBJ1-6, is DVKVTQSSRYLVKRTGEKVFLECVQDMDHENMFWYRQDPGLGLRLIYFSYDVKMKEKGDIPEGYSVSREKKERFSLILESASTNQTSMYLCASSFDRNSPLHFGNGTRLTVT.